This T cell receptor beta chain was obtained from a study of cytomegalovirus exposure and HLA in healthy donors. The PCR had 60 Vbeta and 13 Jbeta primers. Only in-frame clones appear in the TCRdb table, and some are missing; sequencing was by immunoSEQ multiplex PCR. This sample has 50,000 to 65,000 clones; 70% to 85% occur once, and the top ten carry roughly 22%. This clone was recorded a few times. This CDR3 spans 15 amino acids. Trimming removed 0 bases from V and 4 bases from J, with 10 bases in between. Germline V gene lookup returns CDR1 LNHNV and CDR2 YYDKDF (reference sequence). The sequence was obtained from a woman aged 45-59 years in good health and CMV-seropositive. This sequence joins TRBV15 and TRBJ1-5; no firm D call. Sequencing was done on a sample of PBMCs. The CDR3, as DNA: TGTGCCACCAGCAGAGATGCGGCGTTGAATCAGCCCCAGCATTTT. Translating it yields CATSRDAALNQPQHF.